A selection of T cell receptor beta chains follows, all from one sample in a study of shared clonotypes between healthy human individuals. Sequencing used immunoSEQ multiplex PCR; TCRdb keeps in-frame clones, though not all of them. The data show about 1,800,000 clones, approximately 95% seen once. The specimen sequenced was naive CD8+ T cells sorted from blood. The source of these receptors is a young man in good health. Both conserved end residues are part of each CDR3. Fields, in order: clone size, J gene, D gene, V gene, CDR3 DNA, CDR3 protein. A D gene is named only where the DNA matches it firmly. Clone size is not always given. Where it is, it says once, few, many or a class for expanded clones.

clone_size: NA; j_call: TRBJ2-5; d_call: TRBD1; v_call: TRBV11-2; cdr3_nt: TGTGCCAGCACCCTAGAAGGGGCAGGGGGATCCCGGATACAAGAGACCCAGTACTTC; cdr3_aa: CASTLEGAGGSRIQETQYF
clone_size: NA; j_call: TRBJ2-7; d_call: NA; v_call: TRBV27; cdr3_nt: TGTGCCAGCAGTTTGCTGGGGGCGGTTAGCGAGCAGTACTTC; cdr3_aa: CASSLLGAVSEQYF
clone_size: NA; j_call: TRBJ2-5; d_call: NA; v_call: TRBV14; cdr3_nt: TGTGCCAGCAGCCAGGCCTCTTGGGAGACCCAGTACTTC; cdr3_aa: CASSQASWETQYF
clone_size: NA; j_call: TRBJ1-1; d_call: NA; v_call: TRBV5-5; cdr3_nt: TGTGCCAGCAGCTTAGGACTGAACACTGAAGCTTTCTTT; cdr3_aa: CASSLGLNTEAFF
clone_size: NA; j_call: TRBJ1-2; d_call: NA; v_call: TRBV10-2; cdr3_nt: TGCGCCAGCAGTGAAAACAGCTATGGCTACACCTTC; cdr3_aa: CASSENSYGYTF
clone_size: NA; j_call: TRBJ1-1; d_call: NA; v_call: TRBV5-4; cdr3_nt: TGTGCCAGCAGCTACGACAACACTGAAGCTTTCTTT; cdr3_aa: CASSYDNTEAFF
clone_size: NA; j_call: TRBJ2-3; d_call: TRBD2; v_call: TRBV7-9; cdr3_nt: TGTGCCAGCAGCTTCGCCGGGACTAGTATTTTCGGTACGCAGTATTTT; cdr3_aa: CASSFAGTSIFGTQYF
clone_size: once; j_call: TRBJ1-6; d_call: NA; v_call: TRBV6-5; cdr3_nt: TGTGCCAGCAGTTACTCGCGAAATTCACCCCTCCACTTT; cdr3_aa: CASSYSRNSPLHF
clone_size: NA; j_call: TRBJ1-5; d_call: NA; v_call: TRBV27; cdr3_nt: TGTGCCAGCAGTTTTGTAGCAGGGGTAAGTCAGCCCCAGCATTTT; cdr3_aa: CASSFVAGVSQPQHF
clone_size: NA; j_call: TRBJ2-5; d_call: NA; v_call: TRBV4-3; cdr3_nt: TGCGCCAGCAGCCAAGATGGTTATCTACAGGGACAAAGAGAGACCCAGTACTTC; cdr3_aa: CASSQDGYLQGQRETQYF
clone_size: once; j_call: TRBJ1-1; d_call: NA; v_call: TRBV29-1; cdr3_nt: TGCAGCGTTGAGGGGCAAAACACTGAAGCTTTCTTT; cdr3_aa: CSVEGQNTEAFF
clone_size: NA; j_call: TRBJ1-1; d_call: NA; v_call: TRBV27; cdr3_nt: TGTGCCAGCAGTTCCCCAGGGGCTGGCACTGAAGCTTTCTTT; cdr3_aa: CASSSPGAGTEAFF
clone_size: NA; j_call: TRBJ2-7; d_call: TRBD1; v_call: TRBV7-3; cdr3_nt: TGTGCCAGCAGCCCTACGGGACAGGGCTTTCACGAGCAGTACTTC; cdr3_aa: CASSPTGQGFHEQYF
clone_size: once; j_call: TRBJ1-2; d_call: TRBD1; v_call: TRBV5-1; cdr3_nt: TGCGCCAGCAGCTTGGTGGACAGGGAACAAAACTATGGCTACACCTTC; cdr3_aa: CASSLVDREQNYGYTF
clone_size: NA; j_call: TRBJ2-3; d_call: NA; v_call: TRBV5-3; cdr3_nt: TGTGCCAGAAGCTTGACGGCGCCGGTCATGGCCACAGATACGCAGTATTTT; cdr3_aa: CARSLTAPVMATDTQYF
clone_size: NA; j_call: TRBJ1-3; d_call: NA; v_call: TRBV30; cdr3_nt: TGTGCCTGGAGTTGGGTCGGTGGAAACACCATATATTTT; cdr3_aa: CAWSWVGGNTIYF
clone_size: NA; j_call: TRBJ2-7; d_call: NA; v_call: TRBV7-8; cdr3_nt: TGTGCCAGCAGCGATTGGGCACACGACGAGCAGTACTTC; cdr3_aa: CASSDWAHDEQYF
clone_size: NA; j_call: TRBJ1-1; d_call: NA; v_call: TRBV4-1; cdr3_nt: TGCGCCAGCAGCCAAGCCGGACAAGGGGGGGAGGCTTTCTTT; cdr3_aa: CASSQAGQGGEAFF
clone_size: NA; j_call: TRBJ2-2; d_call: TRBD2; v_call: TRBV19; cdr3_nt: TGTGCCAGTAGTATTGAGGAGGGAGGGCCCACCGGGGAGCTGTTTTTT; cdr3_aa: CASSIEEGGPTGELFF
clone_size: NA; j_call: TRBJ1-1; d_call: NA; v_call: TRBV7-2; cdr3_nt: TGTGCCAGCAGCTTAGAGACACCTAACTCGATGAACACTGAAGCTTTCTTT; cdr3_aa: CASSLETPNSMNTEAFF
clone_size: NA; j_call: TRBJ2-6; d_call: NA; v_call: TRBV27; cdr3_nt: TGTGCCAGCAGTTCCCGTTCTGGGGCCAACGTCCTGACTTTC; cdr3_aa: CASSSRSGANVLTF
clone_size: once; j_call: TRBJ1-1; d_call: NA; v_call: TRBV25-1; cdr3_nt: TGTGCCAGCACTACAGGGTGGAACACTGAAGCTTTCTTT; cdr3_aa: CASTTGWNTEAFF
clone_size: NA; j_call: TRBJ1-1; d_call: NA; v_call: TRBV9; cdr3_nt: TGTGCCAGCAGCGTAGGGGGCTTAGGCACTGAAGCTTTCTTT; cdr3_aa: CASSVGGLGTEAFF
clone_size: NA; j_call: TRBJ1-1; d_call: NA; v_call: TRBV6-6; cdr3_nt: TGTGCCAGCAGTCTTGGGCCCACTGAAGCTTTCTTT; cdr3_aa: CASSLGPTEAFF
clone_size: NA; j_call: TRBJ2-1; d_call: TRBD2; v_call: TRBV11-2; cdr3_nt: TGTGCCAGCACCGGCGGGGGGGCATGGAATGAGCAGTTCTTC; cdr3_aa: CASTGGGAWNEQFF
clone_size: NA; j_call: TRBJ2-1; d_call: TRBD2; v_call: TRBV9; cdr3_nt: TGTGCCAGCAGCGGTACTATCGGGACTAGCGGATACAATGAGCAGTTCTTC; cdr3_aa: CASSGTIGTSGYNEQFF
clone_size: NA; j_call: TRBJ1-5; d_call: TRBD1; v_call: TRBV6-6; cdr3_nt: TGTGCCAGCAGCGGGACAGATGAACTTCAGCCCCAGCATTTT; cdr3_aa: CASSGTDELQPQHF
clone_size: NA; j_call: TRBJ2-5; d_call: TRBD2; v_call: TRBV7-8; cdr3_nt: TGTGCCAGCAGCCCGGGACTAGCGGGGGGACCGATTCGGGAGACCCAGTACTTC; cdr3_aa: CASSPGLAGGPIRETQYF
clone_size: NA; j_call: TRBJ1-1; d_call: NA; v_call: TRBV5-4; cdr3_nt: TGTGCCAGCAGCTTTCAGGGGAGCAACACTGAAGCTTTCTTT; cdr3_aa: CASSFQGSNTEAFF
clone_size: few; j_call: TRBJ1-2; d_call: NA; v_call: TRBV27; cdr3_nt: TGTGCCAGCTGGGCCTTTCACTATGGCTACACCTTC; cdr3_aa: CASWAFHYGYTF
clone_size: NA; j_call: TRBJ2-7; d_call: NA; v_call: TRBV6-1; cdr3_nt: TGTGCCAGCAGTGATCCCGGGCTTGCCTACGAGCAGTACTTC; cdr3_aa: CASSDPGLAYEQYF
clone_size: NA; j_call: TRBJ1-1; d_call: NA; v_call: TRBV4-1; cdr3_nt: TGCGCCAGCAGCCAAGATACCACTGAAGCTTTCTTT; cdr3_aa: CASSQDTTEAFF
clone_size: NA; j_call: TRBJ2-3; d_call: NA; v_call: TRBV28; cdr3_nt: TGTGCCAGCAGTTTCTCGGCTAGCACAGATACGCAGTATTTT; cdr3_aa: CASSFSASTDTQYF
clone_size: NA; j_call: TRBJ2-7; d_call: NA; v_call: TRBV4-3; cdr3_nt: TGCGCCAGCAGCCAAGACTTCCTGGGGACCTACGAGCAGTACTTC; cdr3_aa: CASSQDFLGTYEQYF
clone_size: NA; j_call: TRBJ1-1; d_call: NA; v_call: TRBV28; cdr3_nt: TGTGCCAGCAGTTTAATGGGCAGGGACACTGAAGCTTTCTTT; cdr3_aa: CASSLMGRDTEAFF
clone_size: NA; j_call: TRBJ2-7; d_call: TRBD2; v_call: TRBV6-5; cdr3_nt: TGTGCCAGCAGTGGAGGGGAGGGCTACGAGCGGTACTTC; cdr3_aa: CASSGGEGYERYF
clone_size: NA; j_call: TRBJ1-2; d_call: NA; v_call: TRBV27; cdr3_nt: TGTGCCAGCAGTTTATCGCCCTGGACTTTGGGGGAGGGCTACACCTTC; cdr3_aa: CASSLSPWTLGEGYTF
clone_size: NA; j_call: TRBJ2-2; d_call: NA; v_call: TRBV13; cdr3_nt: TGTGCCAGCAGCTCCACGTACGGGGGTTACACCGGGGAGCTGTTTTTT; cdr3_aa: CASSSTYGGYTGELFF